The 8 T cell receptor beta chains below come from one sample, sequenced in a study of OX40 agonist ivuxolimab in advanced cancers. Profiled with immunoSEQ multiplex PCR; TCRdb holds only in-frame clones, not every one. The sample has 30,000 to 40,000 clones, roughly 87% seen once; the top ten hold 35% to 45%. The source was CD4+ or CD8+ T cells sorted from blood, collected in a trial of the OX40 agonist ivuxolimab. These TCRs come from an adult with an advanced solid tumor such as melanoma, head and neck, liver or kidney cancer.

This clone was counted once. The rearrangement uses TRBV2 and TRBJ2-3; D possibly uses TRBD1 or TRBD2 (5 bases each). The length of the CDR3 is 18 residues. CDR1 and CDR2 from the germline V gene are SNHLY and FYNNEI. V lost 3 bases to trimming and J lost 1 base, with 20 bases between them. The CDR3 region has the DNA TGTGCCAGCAGTGATTATCGGCTTAGAGGGGTGGGCACAGATACGCAGTATTTT. Amino acids: CASSDYRLRGVGTDTQYF.

In regard to this clone: A junction boundary mismatches the germline segment, possibly from a read error. The J gene is TRBJ2-2, the V gene TRBV7-6; perhaps TRBD1 as D (6 bases). CDR3 length: 14 amino acids. Germline V gene lookup returns CDR1 SGHVS and CDR2 FNYEAQ. Here the CDR3 reads CASSLASGTGELFF. CDR3 DNA sequence: TGTGCCAGCAGCCTAGCATCCGGGACAGGGGAGCTGTTTTTT.

This clone is a singleton in its sample. This rearrangement joins TRBV4-1 to TRBJ2-1; possibly TRBD1 or TRBD2 for D (5 bases each). CDR1 is MGHRA and CDR2 is YSYEKL in the germline V gene. The V end lost 5 bases, the J end lost 8 bases, and 13 bases lay between the germline ends. There are 13 residues in the CDR3. Written as DNA, the CDR3 is TGCGCCAGCAGCTGGGGGAGCGGCGATGAGCAGTTCTTC. As protein: CASSWGSGDEQFF.

The genes are TRBV5-1 and TRBJ2-5; 10 nucleotides match TRBD2. The closer fit of TRBJ2-7 to the DNA end suggests the J call may be wrong. CDR3 length: 15 amino acids. Germline V lookup: CDR1 SGHRS, CDR2 YFSETQ. The CDR3 sequence is CASSLGLASSYEQYF. The CDR3 bases are TGCGCCAGCAGCCTGGGACTAGCGAGTAGCTACGAGCAGTACTTC.

Here the CDR3 DNA reads TGTGCCAGCAACCCCGGGACAGGGGTCTACAATGAGCAGTTCTTC. Translated: CASNPGTGVYNEQFF. The chain is built from TRBV6-5 and TRBJ2-1; TRBD1 agrees at 10 bases. Germline CDR1 MNHEY, CDR2 SVGAGI. The J segment lost 3 bases and the V segment lost 7 bases, leaving 6 bases of the junction unmatched. This CDR3 is built from 15 residues.

The genes are TRBV6-1 and TRBJ1-5; D is possibly TRBD1 (6 bases). CDR1 and CDR2 (germline): MNHNS, SASEGT. This CDR3 is 16 amino acids long. V was cut by 4 bases and J by 0 bases, with 13 bases left in between. The CDR3, as DNA: TGTGCCAGCAGTGGGACAGCCACATATAGCAATCAGCCCCAGCATTTT. Its translation: CASSGTATYSNQPQHF.

The chain has TRBV5-4 and TRBJ1-2, with TRBD1 matching 7 bases. Germline CDR1 reads SGHNT; CDR2 reads YYREEE (reference sequence). This CDR3 is built from 16 residues. V shed 0 bases, J shed 3 bases, and the junction held 8 bases outside the gene matches. The CDR3 DNA reads TGTGCCAGCAGCTTGGGCCCCACAGGGGAGTACTATGGCTACACCTTC. It codes for CASSLGPTGEYYGYTF.

The V and J genes are TRBV11-2 and TRBJ1-1, with TRBD1 as a possible D gene (5 bases). Germline CDR1 is SGHAT and CDR2 is FQNNGV. The CDR3 has 14 amino acids. Deletions cut 0 bases from V and 5 bases from J, with 10 bases between. CDR3 loop: CASSLDHQGTEAFF. The CDR3, as DNA: TGTGCCAGCAGCTTAGATCATCAGGGAACTGAAGCTTTCTTT.